The following is a T cell receptor beta chain sequence with its context. The sample belongs to a study of cytotoxic CD8 clonotypes in ibrutinib-treated CLL. For the study at large: Median treatment time before response sampling was 12 months, range 6 to 36.

The CDR3 has 13 amino acids. Per germline, CDR1 SGDLS and CDR2 YYNGEE. Trimming removed 2 bases at V and 4 bases at J, with 10 bases between. Clones were sequenced by immunoSEQ multiplex PCR, and TCRdb holds only the in-frame ones, with some missing. The sample has 120,000 to 150,000 clones, 60% to 85% seen once. Genomic DNA for TCR beta libraries, 2 to 2.5 micrograms, came from cryopreserved PBMCs. V and J are TRBV9 and TRBJ2-7; D is unclear. Sequences were derived from PBMCs, sampled after 12 months of ibrutinib treatment. This sequence originates from a human donor with chronic lymphocytic leukemia. CDR3 loop: CASSVRPLYEQYF. The DNA for the CDR3 is TGTGCCAGCAGCGTCCGACCCCTTTACGAGCAGTACTTC.